This TCR beta chain emerged from a study of blood T cells in healthy people across ages. Germline V lookup: CDR1 MNHEY, CDR2 SMNVEV (reference sequence). CDR3 length: 14 residues. V was pared by 3 bases and J by 8 bases, with 14 bases between. Findings and caveats of the study: Investigators treated diversity estimates from one million T cells as underestimates.

On this clonotype itself: Its cognate antigen is unknown.

PBMCs were isolated at a quantity of at least 6 million per sample. The use of a sample-barcoded 5' primer and a J-beta primer mix characterized a second PCR of about 7 to 12 cycles. TCRdb reprocessed the 5' RACE reads with MiXCR, giving one entry per CDR3 protein. The table includes 1.5 million to 2 million distinct CDR3 sequences, over 25% detected once. Sequencing was performed on blood. The receptor was derived from a woman in her thirties in good health. The chain links TRBV27 to TRBJ2-1; D unclear. The CDR3 is CASSFAGSFDEQFF. Written as DNA, the CDR3 is TGTGCCAGCAGTTTCGCCGGGTCATTCGATGAGCAGTTCTTC.